These 19 T cell receptor beta chains originate from one sample sequenced in a study of neurological immune-mediated disorders. TCRdb analysed the 5' RACE reads with MiXCR anew, one entry per CDR3 protein. This sample carries around 79,000 distinct CDR3 sequences, about 14% of them seen once, and the ten largest clones take roughly 7%. Sequences were obtained from PBMCs. Source of these receptors: a woman in her fifties or sixties in good health.

This clonotype was picked up many times. The chain joins TRBV12-3 or TRBV12-4 to TRBJ1-1; D uncertain. The V and J ends lost 3 bases and 6 bases respectively, with 8 bases between them. The CDR3 runs to 12 residues. CDR3 in DNA: TGTGCCAGCAGTTTTTTGCAGCCTGAAGCTTTCTTT. Protein sequence: CASSFLQPEAFF.

The chain recombines TRBV12-3 or TRBV12-4 with TRBJ2-7; weak D call: TRBD2 (6 bases). This CDR3 contains 14 residues. V lost 5 bases, J lost 6 bases, and 17 bases lay in between. The CDR3 DNA reads TGTGCCAGCAGTAAGTCCGGGACTGTAGGCGAGCAGTACTTC. Its protein product is CASSKSGTVGEQYF.

This clonotype came up many times. J is TRBJ2-1 and V is TRBV25-1, with 8 bases lining up with TRBD1. The length of the CDR3 is 15 residues. Germline assignment: CDR1 MGHDK and CDR2 SYGVNS. After removal of 2 bases from V and 4 bases from J, the junction contained 4 bases not matched to a gene. CDR3 region: CASSEGQGPYNEQFF. The CDR3 nucleotides read TGTGCCAGCAGTGAAGGACAGGGACCTTACAATGAGCAGTTCTTC.

This clonotype came up many times. The rearrangement joins TRBV5-5 to TRBJ1-1, with unresolved D. The CDR3 is 14 amino acids. Trimming left V 0 bases short and J 1 base short, with 7 bases between. Germline-derived CDR1 and CDR2 are SGHKS and YYEKEE (reference sequence). The CDR3 here is CASSLGSGNTEAFF. The CDR3 DNA reads TGTGCCAGCAGCTTGGGTTCGGGGAACACTGAAGCTTTCTTT.

The gene calls are TRBV4-2 and TRBJ2-3; no firm D call. The V gene lost 4 bases and the J gene lost 6 bases, with 26 bases spanning the gap. The CDR3 loop spans 18 amino acids. Germline lookup yields CDR1 LGHNA and CDR2 YNFKEQ. The CDR3 reads CASSPQAGTTPRWDTQYF. CDR3 sequence (DNA): TGTGCCAGCAGCCCCCAAGCCGGTACCACCCCCCGGTGGGATACGCAGTATTTT.

This clonotype was picked up many times. V gene TRBV12-3 or TRBV12-4 combines with J gene TRBJ2-1, with 7 nucleotides matching TRBD1. This CDR3 is 14 amino acids long. V shed 5 bases, J shed 7 bases, and the junction held 8 bases outside the gene matches. The CDR3 protein is CASSPGQRQNEQFF. The CDR3, as DNA: TGTGCCAGCAGTCCGGGACAGAGACAGAATGAGCAGTTCTTC.

This clonotype was seen ten or more times. The J gene is TRBJ1-2, the V gene TRBV6-1, with TRBD1 matching over 9 bases. V gave up 6 bases and J gave up 8 bases; unmatched junction bases: 7. This CDR3 region has 13 residues. CDR1 is MNHNS, CDR2 SASEGT, per germline. The CDR3 DNA is TGTGCCAGCAGCGGGACAGGGACGGGGGGCTACACCTTC. Protein sequence: CASSGTGTGGYTF.

This clonotype appeared many times. The rearrangement joins TRBV5-1 to TRBJ2-7, with 9 bases matching TRBD2. Germline-derived CDR1 and CDR2 are SGHRS and YFSETQ. With V trimmed by 0 bases and J by 6 bases, 7 bases remained unmatched. The CDR3 loop spans 15 amino acids. The CDR3: CASSLVPSGEIEQYF. The CDR3 DNA sequence: TGCGCCAGCAGCTTGGTACCTAGCGGGGAAATCGAGCAGTACTTC.

This clonotype was seen repeatedly, ten times or more. The V and J genes are TRBV28 and TRBJ2-7; possibly TRBD2 for D (6 bases). Looked up from germline, CDR1 is MDHEN and CDR2 is SYDVKM. Trimming pared 6 bases from V and 4 bases from J, leaving 22 bases between. This CDR3 spans 16 amino acids. The CDR3, as DNA: TGTGCCAGCAGCCACGGGACTTTAATGGGAAAGTACGAGCAGTACTTC. Translating gives CASSHGTLMGKYEQYF.

This clonotype was counted at least ten times. The CDR3 region is CASSRRSGGLAGGPLEQFF. The CDR3 DNA is TGCGCCAGCAGCCGTCGATCCGGGGGACTAGCGGGGGGGCCCCTTGAGCAGTTCTTC. J is TRBJ2-1 and V is TRBV4-3; 16 bases agree with TRBD2. The germline CDR1 and CDR2 sequences are LGHNA and YSLEER. The V gene end was trimmed by 4 bases and the J gene end by 9 bases; junction bases not matched to a gene: 15. The CDR3 consists of 19 residues.

Ten or more counts support this clonotype. CDR3: CATSDPSSYEQYF. The DNA of the CDR3 is TGTGCCACCAGTGATCCCTCCTCCTACGAGCAGTACTTC. V is TRBV24-1 and J is TRBJ2-7; D is unclear. Germline CDR1 and CDR2: KGHDR and SFDVKD. Deletions cut 3 bases from V and 0 bases from J, with 5 bases between. The CDR3 length is 13 residues.

This clonotype was detected ten times or more. The chain joins TRBV7-2 to TRBJ1-1; D is perhaps TRBD1 (5 bases). CDR3 length: 13 residues. Germline V lookup: CDR1 SGHTA, CDR2 FQGNSA. Trimming took 2 bases from V and 4 from J, leaving 8 bases between them. In nucleotides, the CDR3 is TGTGCCAGCAGCTTATTCGGGGGCACTGAAGCTTTCTTT. This codes for CASSLFGGTEAFF. Looking up the rest from reference TRBV7-2 and TRBJ1-1 gives the full variable domain: GAGVSQSPSNKVTEKGKDVELRCDPISGHTALYWYRQSLGQGLEFLIYFQGNSAPDKSGLPSDRFSAERTGGSVSTLTIQRTQQEDSAVYLCASSLFGGTEAFFGQGTRLTVV.

The CDR3 here is CASSSQTSGSSSGAYEQYF. As DNA, the CDR3 is TGTGCCAGCAGCTCACAGACTAGCGGGAGTTCATCGGGGGCCTACGAGCAGTACTTC. The chain links TRBV7-6 to TRBJ2-7; 12 nucleotides align to TRBD2. Per the germline V gene, CDR1 is SGHVS and CDR2 is FNYEAQ. The CDR3 has 19 residues. Germline trimming cut 4 bases from V and 2 bases from J; bases unmatched to any gene: 15.

This clonotype was observed at least ten times. V usage is TRBV5-1 and J usage is TRBJ2-3; 7 nucleotides align to TRBD1. Germline-derived CDR1 and CDR2 are SGHRS and YFSETQ. With 3 bases clipped from V and 3 bases from J, the junction kept 4 bases outside the gene matches. The CDR3 covers 14 residues. The chain's CDR3 is CASSWDSITDTQYF. The CDR3 DNA is TGCGCCAGCAGCTGGGACAGCATAACAGATACGCAGTATTTT.

In its sample, this clonotype was seen many times. The genes are TRBV5-1 and TRBJ2-1; 9 nucleotides line up with TRBD2. The CDR3 runs to 15 residues. The V and J ends lost 1 base and 4 bases, in that order; junction bases with no gene match: 3. CDR1 is SGHRS, CDR2 YFSETQ, per germline. The CDR3 region is CASSLTSGPYNEQFF. The CDR3 DNA reads TGCGCCAGCAGCTTGACTAGCGGGCCGTACAATGAGCAGTTCTTC.

This clonotype occurred once. This chain links TRBV11-3 with TRBJ1-1, with D possibly matching TRBD1 (5 bases). Germline lookup yields CDR1 SGHNT and CDR2 YENEEA. Trimming left V 4 bases short and J 5 bases short, with 17 bases between. This CDR3 has 15 amino acids. The CDR3 region is CASSSAGHLDTEAFF. The CDR3 nucleotides read TGTGCCAGCAGCTCAGCCGGACACCTCGATACTGAAGCTTTCTTT.

This clonotype was counted many times. The J gene is TRBJ1-1, the V gene TRBV7-9; the match to TRBD1 covers 7 bases. The CDR3 runs 17 residues. J gave up 2 bases and V 5 bases, and 14 bases lay outside the gene matches. In germline, CDR1 is SEHNR, CDR2 FQNEAQ (reference sequence). The CDR3 sequence is CASSPITSDRANTEAFF. The CDR3 bases are TGTGCCAGCAGCCCGATAACATCCGACAGGGCAAACACTGAAGCTTTCTTT.

At least ten counts were recorded for this clonotype. The rearrangement links TRBV6-6 to TRBJ1-6; 12 bases are shared with TRBD1. This CDR3 contains 17 residues. Germline CDR1 is MNHNY and CDR2 is SVGAGI (reference sequence). With 4 bases clipped from V and 10 bases from J, the junction kept 11 bases outside the gene matches. The CDR3 region has the DNA TGTGCCAGCAGTTTGACTTCCGGGACAGGGGGCGCCTCACCCCTCCACTTT. Its translation: CASSLTSGTGGASPLHF.

This chain joins TRBV3-1 and TRBJ1-2; D might be TRBD1 (6 bases). V was clipped by 1 base and J by 3 bases, with 12 bases between them. Germline CDR1 and CDR2: LGHDT and YNNKEL (reference sequence). The CDR3 has 15 amino acids. As DNA, the CDR3 is TGTGCCAGCAGCCAAGTGGGGGGCGTCCACTATGGCTACACCTTC. Protein sequence: CASSQVGGVHYGYTF.